The clone carrying this T cell receptor beta chain has only a few counts. Its specificity is unknown. The data belong to a study of cytomegalovirus exposure and HLA in healthy donors. The CDR3 spans 11 residues. Trimming removed 7 bases from V and 8 bases from J; junction bases left unmatched: 3. Per germline, CDR1 SGHRS and CDR2 YFSETQ. It was with 60 Vbeta and 13 Jbeta primers that the PCR ran. Sequencing used immunoSEQ multiplex PCR; TCRdb keeps in-frame clones, though not all of them. The sample comprises roughly 49,000 clones, around 81% of which are singletons, and about 2.5% rests with the top ten. Findings of the study overall: Among donors in an Asian-associated ancestry cluster, a later analysis reportedly found fewer N-insertions than the approximately 700-donor mean. The HLA-A and HLA-B alleles of most subjects were reportedly predicted accurately from TCR beta sequences. Most CMV-associated TCR beta chains were later found to appear HLA-restricted.

This receptor was identified in a boy between 10 and 17 years old in good health and CMV-seropositive. The source material was PBMCs. This rearrangement joins TRBV5-1 to TRBJ2-4; TRBD2 matches 7 bases. The chain's CDR3 is CASSRGDIQYF. The CDR3 DNA reads TGCGCCAGCTCCCGGGGGGACATTCAGTACTTC.